This is a list of T cell receptor beta chains from one sample in a study of blood T cell repertoires in COVID-19. The table came from immunoSEQ multiplex PCR; TCRdb's copy has only in-frame clones and leaves some out. Of under 200,000 clones in the sample, around 83% were seen once. Sequencing used peripheral blood. The receptors derive from a human donor in a cohort sampled during active COVID-19. CDR3s include the opening cysteine and the closing phenylalanine or tryptophan. A D gene is named only where the DNA matches it firmly. Clone size is not always given. Where it is, it says once, few, many or a class for expanded clones.

v_call	j_call	d_call	clone_size	cdr3_aa	cdr3_nt
TRBV7-2	TRBJ1-2	.	few	CASSREGAAGYTF	TGTGCCAGCAGCCGGGAGGGAGCGGCTGGCTACACCTTC
TRBV4-1	TRBJ1-5	TRBD1	.	CASSHIGQGNQPQHF	TGCGCCAGCAGCCATATAGGACAGGGCAATCAGCCCCAGCATTTT
TRBV4-2	TRBJ2-1	.	.	CASLPGEKNEQFF	TGTGCCAGCTTGCCAGGGGAGAAGAATGAGCAGTTCTTC
TRBV28	TRBJ1-2	TRBD1	.	CASRTGWAYDGYTF	TGTGCCAGCAGGACAGGGTGGGCCTACGATGGCTACACCTTC
TRBV4-3	TRBJ1-6	.	.	CASSHSLGQSDNSPLHF	TGCGCCAGCAGCCACTCCCTGGGGCAATCAGACAATTCACCCCTCCACTTT
TRBV7-2	TRBJ2-3	.	.	CASSLGTLRGTDTQYF	TGTGCCAGCAGCTTAGGGACACTCCGGGGCACAGATACGCAGTATTTT
TRBV4-3	TRBJ2-6	.	.	CASSQEDLGANVLTF	TGCGCCAGCAGCCAAGAGGACTTGGGGGCCAACGTCCTGACTTTC
TRBV5-4	TRBJ2-7	.	.	CASSFAGNYEQYF	TGTGCCAGCAGCTTCGCGGGAAATTACGAGCAGTACTTC
TRBV15	TRBJ2-7	.	.	CATSRVAEGAPPYYEQYF	TGTGCCACCAGCAGAGTGGCGGAGGGGGCCCCCCCCTACTACGAGCAGTACTTC
TRBV7-7	TRBJ2-5	.	.	CASSLDRGRGQETQYF	TGTGCTAGCAGCTTAGATAGAGGGCGGGGCCAAGAGACCCAGTACTTC
TRBV5-6	TRBJ1-4	.	.	CASTLFSSATNEKLFF	TGTGCCAGCACCCTCTTTAGTTCTGCAACTAATGAAAAACTGTTTTTT
TRBV19	TRBJ2-6	TRBD1	.	CASIPGTGSTSGANVLTF	TGTGCCAGTATTCCCGGGACAGGGTCAACCTCTGGGGCCAACGTCCTGACTTTC
TRBV5-4	TRBJ1-2	TRBD1	.	CASSSDRVYGYTF	TGTGCCAGCAGCTCCGACAGGGTCTATGGCTACACCTTC
TRBV5-1	TRBJ1-2	.	.	CASSLGPLDYGYTF	TGCGCCAGCAGCTTGGGCCCACTAGACTATGGCTACACCTTC
TRBV5-1	TRBJ1-4	.	.	CASSLAPSGTNEKLFF	TGCGCCAGCAGCTTGGCCCCTTCGGGGACTAATGAAAAACTGTTTTTT
TRBV5-1	TRBJ2-2	TRBD1	once	CASSFGTDNTGELFF	TGCGCCAGCAGCTTTGGGACAGACAACACCGGGGAGCTGTTTTTT
TRBV6-2/TRBV6-3	TRBJ1-5	.	.	CASTPLWAPNQPQHF	TGTGCCAGCACCCCCCTTTGGGCTCCCAATCAGCCCCAGCATTTT
TRBV9	TRBJ2-6	TRBD2	.	CASSVDGGGSSGANVLTF	TGTGCCAGCAGCGTAGACGGCGGGGGAAGCTCTGGGGCCAACGTCCTGACTTTC
TRBV9	TRBJ1-4	.	.	CASSAPSGHNEKLFF	TGTGCCAGCAGCGCTCCGTCGGGACATAATGAAAAACTGTTTTTT
TRBV10-1	TRBJ2-7	TRBD1	.	CASSLSTGTGEKYF	TGCGCCAGCAGTCTCTCGACCGGGACAGGGGAGAAGTACTTC
TRBV3-1/TRBV3-2	TRBJ1-1	.	.	CASSPKDKNTEAFF	TGTGCCAGCAGCCCAAAGGACAAGAACACTGAAGCTTTCTTT
TRBV15	TRBJ2-7	.	.	CATSRGKGAVTYEQYF	TGTGCCACCAGCAGAGGAAAAGGGGCGGTGACCTACGAGCAGTACTTC
TRBV21-1	TRBJ2-7	.	.	CASPPFYEQYF	TGTGCCAGCCCCCCGTTCTACGAGCAGTACTTC
TRBV6-1	TRBJ2-3	TRBD2	.	CASSEVGTITSGGAKDTQYF	TGTGCCAGCAGTGAAGTGGGGACGATAACTAGCGGGGGGGCGAAAGATACGCAGTATTTT
TRBV29-1	TRBJ2-5	TRBD2	.	CSVVPASGHPQETQYF	TGCAGCGTAGTCCCCGCTAGCGGGCACCCCCAAGAGACCCAGTACTTC
TRBV4-3	TRBJ2-3	.	once	CASSQDTRRSTDTQYF	TGCGCCAGCAGCCAAGATACTAGACGGAGCACAGATACGCAGTATTTT
TRBV7-6	TRBJ2-5	.	.	CASSLVGRGVETQYF	TGTGCCAGCAGCTTAGTCGGCAGGGGCGTAGAGACCCAGTACTTC
TRBV9	TRBJ2-1	TRBD2	.	CASSGGSGRGNEQFF	TGTGCCAGCAGCGGGGGCAGCGGGAGAGGGAATGAGCAGTTCTTC
TRBV27	TRBJ2-1	TRBD2	.	CASSSPPNRLAGTDEQFF	TGTGCCAGCAGTTCGCCCCCCAACCGACTAGCGGGAACAGATGAGCAGTTCTTC
TRBV19	TRBJ1-1	TRBD1	.	CASSSSTGVTEAFF	TGTGCCAGTAGTTCCTCGACAGGGGTGACTGAAGCTTTCTTT
TRBV4-3	TRBJ2-6	.	.	CASSQAAGAGANVLTF	TGCGCCAGCAGCCAAGCTGCGGGGGCCGGGGCCAACGTCCTGACTTTC
TRBV9	TRBJ2-7	.	.	CASSVVAGIRYEQYF	TGTGCCAGCAGCGTAGTCGCGGGGATTCGGTACGAGCAGTACTTC
TRBV25-1	TRBJ2-2	TRBD1	.	CASGGQGSNTGELFF	TGTGCCAGCGGGGGACAGGGGTCGAACACCGGGGAGCTGTTTTTT
TRBV11-2	TRBJ1-1	.	once	CASSLTQAGGTEAFF	TGTGCCAGCAGCTTAACTCAGGCAGGAGGAACTGAAGCTTTCTTT
TRBV7-9	TRBJ1-2	TRBD1	once	CASSSRRGQDLFGYTF	TGTGCCAGCAGCTCCCGGCGGGGACAGGACCTATTTGGCTACACCTTC
TRBV7-9	TRBJ2-7	TRBD2	.	CASSPWREGRNEQYF	TGTGCCAGCAGCCCTTGGCGGGAGGGCCGGAACGAGCAGTACTTC
TRBV19	TRBJ1-1	.	.	CASSIMASTEAFF	TGTGCCAGTAGTATCATGGCAAGCACTGAAGCTTTCTTT
TRBV29-1	TRBJ2-5	TRBD2	.	CSVAGAGGETQYF	TGCAGCGTTGCGGGAGCGGGGGGGGAGACCCAGTACTTC
TRBV4-3	TRBJ2-4	TRBD2	.	CASSQALTSGNIQYF	TGCGCCAGCAGCCAAGCACTAACTAGCGGAAACATTCAGTACTTC
TRBV4-2	TRBJ1-2	.	.	CASSQDRPGGEGYTF	TGTGCCAGCAGCCAAGATCGGCCGGGGGGGGAAGGCTACACCTTC
TRBV6-5	TRBJ2-7	TRBD1	.	CASSYSGTGGTYEQYF	TGTGCCAGCAGTTACTCCGGGACAGGGGGTACCTACGAGCAGTACTTC